The clone carrying this TCR beta chain was observed a handful of times. The antigen is undetermined. The data originate from a study of beta chain features in type 1 diabetes. Points from the study as a whole: TCRB CDR3s were moderately but significantly shorter in Type 1 diabetes patients in all four CD4+ subsets. Within the patient group, naive, central memory and Treg TCRB repertoires appeared more similar to each other than within healthy donors. Type 1 diabetes patients had VDJ junctions that carried fewer insertions and more deletions.

The whole isolated RNA underwent reverse transcription, so sequencing captured expressed TCRB transcripts. Clones were sequenced by immunoSEQ multiplex PCR, and TCRdb holds only the in-frame ones, with some missing. The sample carries 600,000 to 700,000 clones, 13% recorded once. Germline values: CDR1 SGHDN, CDR2 FVKESK. The CDR3 runs to 17 residues. V lost 3 bases to trimming and J lost 1 base; unmatched junction nucleotides: 9. This chain links TRBV14 with TRBJ2-4, with 7 bases matching TRBD2. The TCR originated in a man between 18 and 29 years old with type 1 diabetes. The sample comprised naive CD4+ T cells from blood. CDR3 coding DNA: TGTGCCAGCAGCCATGCAGGGCTAGCGGACGCCAAAAACATTCAGTACTTC. Encoded protein: CASSHAGLADAKNIQYF.